Listed below are T cell receptor beta chains from one sample, sequenced in a study of CD8 T cells in Susac syndrome. TCRdb called the immunoSEQ multiplex PCR reads again in MiXCR, with one record for every CDR3 protein. The sample comprises around 190,000 distinct CDR3 sequences, 94% of which are singletons, and 0.12% rests with the top ten. Sequencing was performed on CD4+ T cells from PBMCs. These receptors originate from a human donor with Susac syndrome. Both conserved end residues are part of each CDR3. A D gene is named only where the DNA matches it firmly. Part of the rows lack a size; the others show once, few, many or a class for expanded clones.

J gene: TRBJ1-2
clone size: -
D gene: -
V gene: TRBV12-3/TRBV12-4
CDR3 protein: CASIEQGPLYGYTF
CDR3 DNA: TGTGCCAGCATCGAACAGGGACCCCTCTATGGCTACACCTTC

J gene: TRBJ1-6
clone size: -
D gene: -
V gene: TRBV5-4
CDR3 protein: CASSLDKLSYNSPLHF
CDR3 DNA: TGTGCCAGCAGCTTGGACAAATTGTCCTATAATTCACCCCTCCACTTT

J gene: TRBJ2-3
clone size: -
D gene: TRBD2
V gene: TRBV24-1
CDR3 protein: CATSGGAGIDTQYF
CDR3 DNA: TGTGCCACCAGTGGAGGAGCGGGAATAGATACGCAGTATTTT

J gene: TRBJ2-7
clone size: once
D gene: -
V gene: TRBV3-1
CDR3 protein: CASSPWDTAYEQYF
CDR3 DNA: TGTGCCAGCAGCCCATGGGACACAGCCTACGAGCAGTACTTC

J gene: TRBJ1-1
clone size: -
D gene: TRBD1
V gene: TRBV19
CDR3 protein: CASSMTGQGNTEAFF
CDR3 DNA: TGTGCCAGTAGTATGACAGGACAGGGGAACACTGAAGCTTTCTTT

J gene: TRBJ2-7
clone size: -
D gene: TRBD1
V gene: TRBV12-3/TRBV12-4
CDR3 protein: CASSHQGANSYEQYF
CDR3 DNA: TGTGCCAGCAGTCATCAGGGGGCTAACTCCTACGAGCAGTACTTC

J gene: TRBJ2-3
clone size: -
D gene: TRBD1
V gene: TRBV29-1
CDR3 protein: CSVSQGADTQYF
CDR3 DNA: TGCAGCGTTTCCCAGGGGGCAGATACGCAGTATTTT

J gene: TRBJ2-1
clone size: -
D gene: -
V gene: TRBV7-2
CDR3 protein: CASSLQLMGEQFF
CDR3 DNA: TGTGCCAGCAGCTTACAGTTGATGGGTGAGCAGTTCTTC

J gene: TRBJ2-7
clone size: -
D gene: TRBD2
V gene: TRBV20-1
CDR3 protein: CSARPPPGLAGASSYEQYF
CDR3 DNA: TGCAGTGCTAGACCCCCCCCCGGGCTAGCGGGGGCCAGCTCCTACGAGCAGTACTTC

J gene: TRBJ2-3
clone size: -
D gene: TRBD2
V gene: TRBV18
CDR3 protein: CASSPGSGDSTDTQYF
CDR3 DNA: TGTGCCAGCTCACCGGGTAGCGGGGATAGCACAGATACGCAGTATTTT

J gene: TRBJ2-7
clone size: -
D gene: TRBD1
V gene: TRBV19
CDR3 protein: CASTGTAPGEQYF
CDR3 DNA: TGTGCCAGTACGGGGACAGCGCCCGGGGAGCAGTACTTC

J gene: TRBJ2-3
clone size: -
D gene: -
V gene: TRBV6-2/TRBV6-3
CDR3 protein: CASASGHSTDTQYF
CDR3 DNA: TGTGCCAGCGCGTCTGGGCATAGCACAGATACGCAGTATTTT

J gene: TRBJ1-6
clone size: -
D gene: -
V gene: TRBV7-9
CDR3 protein: CASSSPYSPLHF
CDR3 DNA: TGTGCCAGCAGCTCCCCTTACTCACCCCTCCACTTT

J gene: TRBJ2-5
clone size: -
D gene: -
V gene: TRBV12-3/TRBV12-4
CDR3 protein: CASSGGHYQETQYF
CDR3 DNA: TGTGCCAGCAGCGGAGGGCATTACCAAGAGACCCAGTACTTC

J gene: TRBJ1-1
clone size: -
D gene: -
V gene: TRBV12-3/TRBV12-4
CDR3 protein: CASSLVPGKLKAFF
CDR3 DNA: TGTGCCAGCAGTTTAGTGCCAGGAAAATTAAAAGCTTTCTTT

J gene: TRBJ2-1
clone size: once
D gene: -
V gene: TRBV20-1
CDR3 protein: CSARAWDRQFF
CDR3 DNA: TGCAGTGCTAGAGCCTGGGATAGGCAGTTCTTC

J gene: TRBJ2-3
clone size: -
D gene: TRBD1
V gene: TRBV12-3/TRBV12-4
CDR3 protein: CASSLLRTGQYF
CDR3 DNA: TGTGCCAGCAGTTTACTTCGGACAGGGCAGTATTTT

J gene: TRBJ2-3
clone size: once
D gene: TRBD2
V gene: TRBV20-1
CDR3 protein: CSAPHSGGALDTQYF
CDR3 DNA: TGCAGTGCTCCTCATAGCGGGGGGGCCTTGGATACGCAGTATTTT

J gene: TRBJ1-4
clone size: -
D gene: TRBD1
V gene: TRBV3-1
CDR3 protein: CASSRGQGRGEGNEKLFF
CDR3 DNA: TGTGCCAGCAGCCGAGGACAGGGTAGAGGAGAGGGAAATGAAAAACTGTTTTTT

J gene: TRBJ1-1
clone size: once
D gene: -
V gene: TRBV9
CDR3 protein: CASSVTGSTEAFF
CDR3 DNA: TGTGCCAGCAGCGTCACGGGGAGCACTGAAGCTTTCTTT

J gene: TRBJ1-1
clone size: once
D gene: -
V gene: TRBV29-1
CDR3 protein: CSVVVGHVEAFF
CDR3 DNA: TGCAGCGTTGTAGTAGGGCACGTCGAAGCTTTCTTT

J gene: TRBJ2-7
clone size: -
D gene: TRBD1
V gene: TRBV12-3/TRBV12-4
CDR3 protein: CASRWTGGREQYF
CDR3 DNA: TGTGCCAGCAGGTGGACAGGGGGGCGCGAGCAGTACTTC

J gene: TRBJ1-2
clone size: -
D gene: TRBD1
V gene: TRBV5-1
CDR3 protein: CASSWMTGVEGGYTF
CDR3 DNA: TGCGCCAGCAGCTGGATGACAGGGGTGGAAGGTGGCTACACCTTC

J gene: TRBJ1-2
clone size: -
D gene: TRBD1
V gene: TRBV20-1
CDR3 protein: CSARDGTGRNYGYTF
CDR3 DNA: TGCAGTGCTAGAGATGGGACAGGGAGGAACTATGGCTACACCTTC

J gene: TRBJ2-3
clone size: -
D gene: TRBD2
V gene: TRBV28
CDR3 protein: CASGSSGITDTQYF
CDR3 DNA: TGTGCCAGCGGTAGTAGCGGGATAACAGATACGCAGTATTTT

J gene: TRBJ2-5
clone size: once
D gene: -
V gene: TRBV4-2
CDR3 protein: CASSQDWARETQYF
CDR3 DNA: TGTGCCAGCAGCCAAGATTGGGCTAGGGAGACCCAGTACTTC

J gene: TRBJ2-5
clone size: -
D gene: TRBD2
V gene: TRBV4-2
CDR3 protein: CASSQEWRGGETQYF
CDR3 DNA: TGTGCCAGCAGCCAAGAATGGCGGGGAGGGGAGACCCAGTACTTC

J gene: TRBJ2-1
clone size: -
D gene: TRBD2
V gene: TRBV20-1
CDR3 protein: CSARGGGPYNEQFF
CDR3 DNA: TGCAGTGCTAGGGGCGGGGGGCCATACAATGAGCAGTTCTTC

J gene: TRBJ1-1
clone size: -
D gene: -
V gene: TRBV20-1
CDR3 protein: CSARDSGGRSTEAFF
CDR3 DNA: TGCAGTGCTAGAGATTCGGGGGGGCGGTCCACTGAAGCTTTCTTT

J gene: TRBJ1-3
clone size: once
D gene: TRBD1
V gene: TRBV20-1
CDR3 protein: CRRQDRGQGSGNTIYF
CDR3 DNA: TGCAGACGACAAGATCGGGGACAGGGTTCTGGAAACACCATATATTTT

J gene: TRBJ2-7
clone size: -
D gene: TRBD2
V gene: TRBV20-1
CDR3 protein: CSARRTSGSYEQYF
CDR3 DNA: TGCAGTGCTAGACGGACTAGCGGTTCCTACGAGCAGTACTTC

J gene: TRBJ2-6
clone size: -
D gene: -
V gene: TRBV4-1
CDR3 protein: CASSHTGTSGANVLTF
CDR3 DNA: TGCGCCAGCAGCCATACAGGGACCTCTGGGGCCAACGTCCTGACTTTC

J gene: TRBJ1-5
clone size: -
D gene: -
V gene: TRBV27
CDR3 protein: CASGFRRGNQPQHF
CDR3 DNA: TGTGCCAGCGGATTCAGAAGGGGCAATCAGCCCCAGCATTTT

J gene: TRBJ2-5
clone size: -
D gene: -
V gene: TRBV7-2
CDR3 protein: CASSLFSNLGETQYF
CDR3 DNA: TGTGCCAGCAGCTTATTTAGCAATTTAGGGGAGACCCAGTACTTC

J gene: TRBJ1-4
clone size: -
D gene: TRBD1
V gene: TRBV29-1
CDR3 protein: CSAGQGQEKLFF
CDR3 DNA: TGCAGCGCCGGACAGGGACAAGAAAAACTGTTTTTT

J gene: TRBJ2-5
clone size: -
D gene: -
V gene: TRBV12-3/TRBV12-4
CDR3 protein: CASSFPGEAQYF
CDR3 DNA: TGTGCCAGCAGTTTCCCTGGAGAGGCCCAGTACTTC

J gene: TRBJ1-1
clone size: -
D gene: -
V gene: TRBV5-1
CDR3 protein: CASSLATSPMNTEAFF
CDR3 DNA: TGCGCCAGCAGCTTGGCTACCTCGCCGATGAACACTGAAGCTTTCTTT

J gene: TRBJ1-5
clone size: once
D gene: -
V gene: TRBV9
CDR3 protein: CASSGQVDSNQPQHF
CDR3 DNA: TGTGCCAGCAGCGGACAGGTAGATAGCAATCAGCCCCAGCATTTT

J gene: TRBJ2-5
clone size: -
D gene: -
V gene: TRBV24-1
CDR3 protein: CATSDPGQQETQYF
CDR3 DNA: TGTGCCACCAGTGACCCGGGTCAGCAAGAGACCCAGTACTTC

J gene: TRBJ1-3
clone size: -
D gene: -
V gene: TRBV5-1
CDR3 protein: CASSLEAASGNTIYF
CDR3 DNA: TGCGCCAGCAGCTTGGAGGCAGCCTCTGGAAACACCATATATTTT

J gene: TRBJ1-2
clone size: -
D gene: -
V gene: TRBV5-1
CDR3 protein: CASSLAWSYGYTF
CDR3 DNA: TGCGCCAGCAGCTTGGCTTGGTCCTATGGCTACACCTTC

J gene: TRBJ2-5
clone size: -
D gene: TRBD2
V gene: TRBV7-7
CDR3 protein: CASSLGTGGPKTQYF
CDR3 DNA: TGTGCCAGCAGCTTGGGAACGGGGGGGCCGAAGACCCAGTACTTC

J gene: TRBJ2-5
clone size: -
D gene: -
V gene: TRBV6-6
CDR3 protein: CASSPGTPGQETQYF
CDR3 DNA: TGTGCCAGCAGCCCCGGGACTCCCGGCCAAGAGACCCAGTACTTC